The source of this TCR beta chain is a study of blood T cell repertoires in COVID-19. About the research overall: The United States, Italy and Spain supplied acute and convalescent COVID-19 samples. PBMCs, B-cell-depleted T cells, or T cells provided the cDNA or gDNA that made up the material.

The CDR3 sequence is 15 residues long. V was pared by 6 bases and J by 3 bases, with 8 bases of the junction left unmatched. CDR1 is SGHAT, CDR2 FQNNGV, per germline. Per the study methods: Using reference gene primer amplification, nucleated cell counts were estimated. Here immunoSEQ multiplex PCR was the method, and the copy in TCRdb shows in-frame clones only, minus some. D and trimming come from the DNA, and the V and J calls and clone size come from that table. The profile shows under 300,000 clones, about 82% of them singletons. The source material was peripheral blood. This TCR was recovered from a woman in her sixties or seventies with active or convalescent COVID-19. The V and J genes are TRBV11-2 and TRBJ2-1; TRBD2 matches 7 bases. This chain's CDR3 is CASRDRGGGYNEQFF. In nucleotides, the CDR3 is TGTGCCAGCAGAGACCGGGGCGGGGGCTACAATGAGCAGTTCTTC.